The rows below give T cell receptor beta chains drawn from one sample of a study of T-cell memory formation after mild COVID-19. TCRdb processed the 5' RACE reads anew with MiXCR; each CDR3 protein has one entry. Here the sample spans 450,000 to 700,000 distinct CDR3 sequences, roughly 18% being singletons. The specimen was PBMCs or a T cell subset sorted from them (not recorded which). These receptors all stem from an adult woman who had mild COVID-19 (a few samples of this study predate the infection). Cell type and time point are not known. The CDR3 runs from the conserved cysteine through the conserved F or W. Fields, in order: V gene, J gene, D gene, clone size, CDR3 DNA, CDR3 protein. The D gene is left open where the match is weak. Rows give clone size only sometimes, using once, few, many, or a class for an expanded clone.

TRBV20-1,TRBJ1-1,TRBD1,NA,TGCAGTGCTAGGTTGACAGGGAACATGAACACTGAAGCTTTCTTT,CSARLTGNMNTEAFF
TRBV27,TRBJ2-1,TRBD2,few,TGTGCCAGCAGTTACGGGAGGCTCTATGAGCAGTTCTTC,CASSYGRLYEQFF
TRBV6-5,TRBJ1-4,TRBD1,NA,TGTGCCAGCAGTGAAGGACAGGGTAGTGAAAAACTGTTTTTT,CASSEGQGSEKLFF
TRBV4-2,TRBJ1-2,NA,NA,TGTGCCAGCAGCCAAGATAGGGGCGAGAACTGGGATGGCTACACCTTC,CASSQDRGENWDGYTF
TRBV25-1,TRBJ2-3,NA,few,TGTGCCAGCAGGCAGGGGTATACGCAGTATTTT,CASRQGYTQYF
TRBV20-1,TRBJ2-1,NA,few,TGCAGTGCTAGGGATCCGATGGCGGCCGGGGGGCAGTTCTTC,CSARDPMAAGGQFF
TRBV27,TRBJ2-3,NA,NA,TGTGCCAGCAGTTTAGAGGGAATCACAGATACGCAGTATTTT,CASSLEGITDTQYF
TRBV2,TRBJ2-7,TRBD2,few,TGTGCCAGCAGCATCAATCCCCGGCAGGCTAGCGGTTCCTACGAGCAGTACTTC,CASSINPRQASGSYEQYF
TRBV20-1,TRBJ2-7,TRBD2,NA,TGCAGTGCTACGGTTACTAGCGGGGACCCATACGAGCAGTACTTC,CSATVTSGDPYEQYF
TRBV3-1,TRBJ1-1,NA,few,TGTGCCAGCAGCCAAGTGGCGGGTAACCTTGAAGCTTTCTTT,CASSQVAGNLEAFF
TRBV19,TRBJ2-1,NA,few,TGTGCCAGTAGTATTTGGGGTGAGCAGTTCTTC,CASSIWGEQFF
TRBV5-6,TRBJ2-7,NA,NA,TGTGCCAGCAGAGACAGAAGGGGAGGCCAAGACAACTACGAGCAGTACTTC,CASRDRRGGQDNYEQYF
TRBV30,TRBJ1-5,NA,NA,TGTGCCTGGAGTGGGTGGAATAGCAATCAGCCCCAGCATTTT,CAWSGWNSNQPQHF
TRBV20-1,TRBJ1-2,NA,NA,TGCAGTGCTAGGCGGCTGGTCGACACCCTTGGCTACACCTTC,CSARRLVDTLGYTF
TRBV24-1,TRBJ2-1,TRBD2,few,TGTGCCACCAGTGATGCAACTAGCGTCAACAATGAGCAGTTCTTC,CATSDATSVNNEQFF
TRBV29-1,TRBJ2-2,NA,once,TGCAGCGTTGAAGGGGTTTACACCGGGGAGCTGTTTTTT,CSVEGVYTGELFF
TRBV9,TRBJ2-7,NA,NA,TGTGCCAGCACGAGGGCGGAAGGATCTGCCTACGAGCAGTACTTC,CASTRAEGSAYEQYF
TRBV24-1,TRBJ1-1,NA,few,TGTGCCACCATAGGCTCGGGGAACACTGAAGCTTTCTTT,CATIGSGNTEAFF
TRBV18,TRBJ2-1,NA,NA,TGTGCCAGCTCACCACCCTCAGGGATCAATGAGCAGTTCTTC,CASSPPSGINEQFF
TRBV18,TRBJ1-6,NA,few,TGTGCCAGCTCACATCTGGTTGGAAATTCACCCCTCCACTTT,CASSHLVGNSPLHF
TRBV5-1,TRBJ1-2,NA,NA,TGCGCCAGCAGCCCCGGGTTGCCTGGCTACACCTTC,CASSPGLPGYTF
TRBV19,TRBJ2-1,TRBD2,few,TGTGCCAGTAGTGGGGAGTTTGGCGGGGGGTCGTATGAGCAGTTCTTC,CASSGEFGGGSYEQFF
TRBV5-1,TRBJ1-1,NA,many,TGCGCCAGCAGCTTGGCAGATTCTAACACTGAAGCTTTCTTT,CASSLADSNTEAFF
TRBV7-2,TRBJ2-1,TRBD2,NA,TGTGCCAGCAGACCGACTAGCGGGCTATACAATGAGCAGTTCTTC,CASRPTSGLYNEQFF
TRBV10-2,TRBJ2-1,TRBD2,NA,TGCGCCAGCATTTCGGCTAGCGGTATGTTCTACAATGAGCAGTTCTTC,CASISASGMFYNEQFF
TRBV2,TRBJ2-7,TRBD2,NA,TGTGCCAGCACCGGGCCGGGACTAGCGGGTTATAAGGAGCAGTACTTC,CASTGPGLAGYKEQYF
TRBV4-2,TRBJ1-4,TRBD1,NA,TGTGCCAGCAGCCGGGAACAGGGGGGATACGAAAAACTGTTTTTT,CASSREQGGYEKLFF
TRBV7-3,TRBJ2-5,NA,NA,TGTGCCAGCAGCCCAAACAATAGGGAGACCCAGTACTTC,CASSPNNRETQYF
TRBV5-1,TRBJ2-1,NA,NA,TGCGCCAGCAGCTTGAACGGGGACAATGAGCAGTTCTTC,CASSLNGDNEQFF
TRBV6-1,TRBJ2-3,NA,NA,TGTGCCAGCAGGGAGGTCGGAACGGATACGCAGTATTTT,CASREVGTDTQYF
TRBV20-1,TRBJ2-7,TRBD1,few,TGCAGTGCCGGGGACAGGGCAGGAATCTACGAGCAGTACTTC,CSAGDRAGIYEQYF
TRBV20-1,TRBJ2-7,TRBD2,many,TGCAGTGCTAGAGCCGGGACTAGCCTCTCCGAGCAGTACTTC,CSARAGTSLSEQYF
TRBV3-1,TRBJ2-7,NA,NA,TGTGCCAGCAGAGGGAGCGGATACGAGCAGTACTTC,CASRGSGYEQYF
TRBV19,TRBJ1-4,NA,few,TGTGCCAGTCACGTCGGTGAAAAACTGTTTTTT,CASHVGEKLFF
TRBV12-3/TRBV12-4,TRBJ1-4,NA,NA,TGTGCCAGCAGTTTATACAGTCGGAATGAAAAACTGTTTTTT,CASSLYSRNEKLFF
TRBV12-3/TRBV12-4,TRBJ1-5,NA,NA,TGTGCCAGCAGTTTAGGGGGGTCCCAGCATTTT,CASSLGGSQHF
TRBV7-2,TRBJ1-6,NA,once,TGTGCCAGCAGCCCTCTCGGGGCCATGTCCTTGTTTAATTCACCCCTCCACTTT,CASSPLGAMSLFNSPLHF